Each of the 20 T cell receptor beta chains below was sequenced from the same sample in a study of tissue T cells after allogeneic stem cell transplantation. Assay: immunoSEQ multiplex PCR; the TCRdb copy retains only in-frame clones and omits some. The sample contains roughly 50,000 clones, 65% to 85% of which appear only once. Material: sorted cells pooled from one or two spleens. Every receptor here comes from a pool of C57BL/6 mice in good health.

With regard to this clone: Genes here carry mouse names. The CDR3 extends 1 residue past the end of the read, so its final part is completed from the germline J gene. The chain recombines TRBV4 with TRBJ1-5; D is possibly TRBD1 (5 bases). V was clipped by 3 bases and J by 0 bases, with 6 bases between them. Germline V gene data show CDR1 as LGHDT and CDR2 as YNNKQL (reference sequence). The CDR3 is 14 amino acids. Partial CDR3 DNA: TGTGCCAGCAGCTACGACAGTAACAACCAGGCTCCGCTT. Translated, it gives CASSYDSNNQAPL. The full CDR3 reads CASSYDSNNQAPLF.

This clone occurred a few times. The gene names here belong to mouse. The CDR3 goes on 1 residue after the read ends, and that part is filled in from the germline J gene. The chain recombines TRBV3 with TRBJ1-3; 7 nucleotides align to TRBD1. The CDR3 contains 15 residues. Trimming at V came to 3 bases and at J to 0 bases, leaving 2 bases not matched to a gene. Germline CDR1 SNHLY, CDR2 FYNGKV (reference sequence). The sequenced CDR3 bases are TGTGCCAGCAGCTTCGGGACAGCTTCTGGAAATACGCTCTAT. Protein sequence: CASSFGTASGNTLY. The full CDR3 protein reads CASSFGTASGNTLYF.

This clone showed up just once. The gene names given are mouse names. Read sequence stops 1 residue before the CDR3 end, and the germline J gene provides the missing end. This sequence joins TRBV19 and TRBJ1-6; 7 bases align to TRBD1. TRBJ1-6 is noted as an ORF with a role that remains uncertain. Germline V CDR1 and CDR2: FNHDT, SITEND (reference sequence). V shed 4 bases, J shed 3 bases, and the junction held 4 bases outside the gene matches. The CDR3 runs 15 residues. CDR3 in amino acids: CASSLPGGYNSPLYF. The sequenced CDR3 bases are TGTGCCAGCAGTCTGCCAGGGGGCTATAATTCGCCCCTCTAC.

With regard to this clone: Here the gene names and germline are mouse. Sequencing ends 1 residue short of the CDR3 end; the germline J gene provides the rest. This chain links TRBV15 with TRBJ2-7; TRBD1 matches at 10 bases. This CDR3 comprises 13 residues. The V segment lost 2 bases and the J segment 6 bases; nucleotides outside the gene matches: 1. The germline gives CDR1 SGHND, CDR2 FRSKSL. The part of the CDR3 DNA that was read is TGTGCCAGCAGTTTAAGACAGGGGGCTGAACAGTAC. Translated, it gives CASSLRQGAEQY. The entire CDR3 protein is CASSLRQGAEQYF. The full variable domain, in which reference TRBV15 and TRBJ2-7 provide the parts outside the CDR3, is DAGVTQTPRHEVAEKGQTIILKCEPVSGHNDLFWYRQTKIQGLELLSYFRSKSLMEDGGAFKDRFKAEMLNSSFSTLKIQPTEPKDSAVYLCASSLRQGAEQYFGPGTRLTVL.

With regard to this clone: The gene names here belong to mouse. The CDR3 goes on 1 residue after the read ends, and that part is filled in from the germline J gene. The V gene is TRBV4, the J gene TRBJ2-4; D remains ambiguous. Germline V gene sequence: CDR1 LGHDT, CDR2 YNNKQL (reference sequence). The CDR3 covers 14 residues. The V end was cut by 5 bases, the J end by 1 base, with 10 bases between. Incomplete CDR3 DNA: TGTGCCAGCAGCCTCCGGGCGGGTCAAAACACCTTGTAC. This encodes CASSLRAGQNTLY. The CDR3 reads in full as CASSLRAGQNTLYF.

On this clone itself: Gene names denote mouse genes. Coverage ceases 1 residue before the CDR3 finishes, and the germline J gene fills in the end. This chain joins TRBV4 and TRBJ1-6, with D perhaps matching TRBD1 (5 bases). TRBJ1-6 falls under the ORF class, with uncertain function. CDR3 size: 13 residues. The germline V gene encodes CDR1 LGHDT and CDR2 YNNKQL (reference sequence). The ends were cut back, 4 bases at V and 4 bases at J, with 5 bases in the middle. CDR3 protein: CASSSGYNSPLYF. The covered CDR3 bases are TGTGCCAGCAGCTCAGGGTATAATTCGCCCCTCTAC.

Worth noting for this clone: The gene names given are mouse names. The sequenced fragment ends 1 residue before the CDR3 boundary, so the rest is inferred from the germline J gene. This CDR3 is also generated by other DNA sequences in the sample. V and J are TRBV3 and TRBJ1-4, with a tentative D call TRBD1 (6 bases). V lost 5 bases and J 2 bases, leaving 12 bases between the germline ends. This CDR3 spans 15 amino acids. CDR1 and CDR2 (germline): SNHLY, FYNGKV (reference sequence). CDR3 in amino acids: CASSPGQFSNERLFF. CDR3 DNA (partial): TGTGCCAGCAGCCCCGGACAGTTCTCCAACGAAAGATTATTT.

About this clone itself: Gene names refer to mouse genes. The read gets to within 1 residue of the CDR3 end, and the germline J gene fills in the rest. The chain recombines TRBV12-1 with TRBJ2-1; 7 bases are a match to TRBD2. Germline values: CDR1 SGHSN, CDR2 HYEKVE. The CDR3 is 15 amino acids. V lost 1 base, J lost 2 bases, and 4 bases stayed unmatched. The covered CDR3 bases are TGTGCCAGCTCTCTGGCGGGGGGGGACTATGCTGAGCAGTTC. Translating gives CASSLAGGDYAEQF. In full, the CDR3 is CASSLAGGDYAEQFF.

In regard to this clone: Genes here carry mouse names. The DNA ends 1 residue before the CDR3 does, and the rest of the CDR3 is filled in from the germline J gene. The chain carries TRBV14 and TRBJ1-2; weak D call: TRBD1 (6 bases). V gave up 2 bases and J gave up 0 bases, with 8 bases separating them. Germline lookup yields CDR1 SGHDT and CDR2 FRDEAV. There are 14 residues in the CDR3. CDR3 sequence: CASSFGTSNSDYTF. CDR3 DNA (partial): TGTGCCAGCAGTTTTGGGACATCAAACTCCGACTACACC.

Comment on this clone: The germline and genes are mouse ones. The read falls 1 residue short of the CDR3 end, and the missing part is taken from the germline J gene. The chain recombines TRBV13-3 with TRBJ2-2; D gene ambiguous. V was trimmed by 5 bases and J by 1 base, leaving 6 bases between them. Per germline, CDR1 NNHDY and CDR2 SYVADS. This CDR3 is 13 amino acids long. CDR3 in amino acids: CASRDGNTGQLYF. CDR3 bases read: TGTGCCAGCAGGGACGGAAACACCGGGCAGCTCTAC.

This clone was observed a few times. The listed genes are named as in mouse. Read data end 1 residue before the CDR3 end; the end is taken from the germline J gene. The chain carries TRBV13-2 and TRBJ1-5, with a weak D call TRBD1 (5 bases). The CDR3 sequence is 15 residues long. CDR1 and CDR2 (germline): NNHNN, SYGAGS (reference sequence). Trimming took 1 base from V and 0 from J, leaving 8 bases between them. This chain's CDR3 is CASGDPDTNNQAPLF. CDR3 DNA, as far as it was read: TGTGCCAGCGGTGATCCGGACACTAACAACCAGGCTCCGCTT.

In regard to this clone: The germline and genes are mouse ones. Sequencing ends 1 residue short of the CDR3 end; the germline J gene provides the rest. The chain uses TRBV5 and TRBJ2-3; D might be TRBD2 (7 bases). The CDR3 totals 17 residues. CDR1 is LGHNA and CDR2 is YNLKQL in the germline V gene (reference sequence). The V end was cut by 0 bases, the J end by 0 bases, with 13 bases between. Partial CDR3 DNA: TGTGCCAGCAGCCAAGAGGGGTGGGGGGCTAGTGCAGAAACGCTGTAT. It codes for CASSQEGWGASAETLY. The CDR3 as a whole reads CASSQEGWGASAETLYF.

The sample holds a few counts of this clone. Mouse gene names and germline throughout. The missing CDR3 end, 1 residue past where the read stops, is filled in from the germline J gene. The chain carries TRBV3 and TRBJ1-2; a possible D gene is TRBD1 (6 bases). Germline V gives CDR1 SNHLY, CDR2 FYNGKV (reference sequence). With 1 base removed from V and 1 base from J, the gap between germline ends came to 13 bases. The CDR3 covers 16 residues. The covered CDR3 bases are TGTGCCAGCAGCTTAGATAGCAGGGGAGGAAACTCCGACTACACC. Translated, it gives CASSLDSRGGNSDYT. In full, the CDR3 reads CASSLDSRGGNSDYTF.

On this clone: Mouse germline and gene names are used. The CDR3 end falls 1 residue outside the read, so it is completed with the germline J gene. This sequence joins TRBV24 and TRBJ2-7; TRBD1 matches at 8 bases. V gave up 4 bases and J gave up 0 bases; unmatched junction bases: 8. CDR1 and CDR2 (germline): KGHTA, FRNEEI. The CDR3 contains 16 residues. The CDR3 DNA, read in part, is TGTGCCAGCAGTCCCCGACAGGGGCCGAGCTCCTATGAACAGTAC. This codes for CASSPRQGPSSYEQY. The CDR3, in full, reads CASSPRQGPSSYEQYF.

This clone was counted between two and nine times. The gene names given are mouse names. The CDR3 is cut off 1 residue early in the read; its end comes from the germline J gene. The same CDR3 arises from other DNA sequences in this sample as well. The V and J genes are TRBV3 and TRBJ2-7, with D unresolved. Trimming pared 3 bases from V and 4 bases from J, leaving 7 bases between. Per germline, CDR1 SNHLY and CDR2 FYNGKV (reference sequence). The CDR3 sequence is 12 residues long. The DNA read from the CDR3 is TGTGCCAGCAGCTTTCGGGGATATGAACAGTAC. Translation: CASSFRGYEQY. The whole CDR3 sequence reads CASSFRGYEQYF.

This clone has a handful of counts. The listed genes are named as in mouse. The read ends 1 residue shy of where the CDR3 ends; the end is completed using the germline J gene. This sequence joins TRBV19 and TRBJ1-3; 8 bases match TRBD1. Trimming took 1 base from V and 2 from J; bases not matched to a gene: 2. Looked up from germline, CDR1 is FNHDT and CDR2 is SITEND (reference sequence). The CDR3 sequence is 15 residues long. Here the CDR3 reads CASSIQGAPGNTLYF. Partial CDR3 DNA: TGTGCCAGCAGTATACAGGGGGCGCCTGGAAATACGCTCTAT.

Note on this clone: Mouse germline and gene names are used. The read ends 1 residue shy of where the CDR3 ends; the end is completed using the germline J gene. This chain joins TRBV31 and TRBJ2-5; 8 bases match TRBD1. This CDR3 spans 12 amino acids. Germline V gene sequence: CDR1 GKSSPN, CDR2 SITVG. Unmatched junction bases numbered 2, after V lost 3 bases and J lost 6 bases. CDR3 DNA, as far as it was read: TGTGCCTGGAGCAGGGGGCACGACACCCAGTAC. Translation: CAWSRGHDTQY. The entire CDR3 sequence reads CAWSRGHDTQYF.

Details on this clone: Mouse gene names and germline throughout. The read ends 1 residue early relative to the CDR3; the germline J gene fills the gap. This rearrangement joins TRBV13-2 to TRBJ2-4, with a possible D match to TRBD1 (5 bases). CDR3 length: 15 residues. Deletions cut 0 bases from V and 0 bases from J, with 8 bases between. Germline V gene sequence: CDR1 NNHNN, CDR2 SYGAGS (reference sequence). This CDR3 reads CASGDATASQNTLYF. The sequenced CDR3 bases are TGTGCCAGCGGTGATGCGACAGCTAGTCAAAACACCTTGTAC.

This clone was seen a single time. Gene names denote mouse genes. Coverage ceases 1 residue before the CDR3 finishes, and the germline J gene fills in the end. The chain is built from TRBV29 and TRBJ2-3; 11 nucleotides match TRBD2. CDR1 and CDR2 (germline): MSHET, SYDVDS. Trimming at V came to 7 bases and at J to 2 bases, leaving 5 bases not matched to a gene. The CDR3 runs 15 residues. The CDR3 reads CASTLTGGVAETLYF. The part of the CDR3 DNA that was read is TGTGCTAGCACCTTGACTGGGGGGGTTGCAGAAACGCTGTAT.

Turning to this clone: Gene and germline names: mouse. The CDR3 end lies 1 residue beyond the end of the read and is filled in from the germline J gene. The V gene is TRBV31, the J gene TRBJ1-1, with no clear D. The CDR3 covers 14 residues. Trimming stripped 0 bases from V and 2 bases from J, with 10 bases between. CDR1 GKSSPN and CDR2 SITVG come from the germline V gene. The CDR3 bases that were read are TGTGCCTGGAGTCTGGAGGGCGATAACACAGAAGTCTTC. This encodes CAWSLEGDNTEVF. The full CDR3 protein is CAWSLEGDNTEVFF.